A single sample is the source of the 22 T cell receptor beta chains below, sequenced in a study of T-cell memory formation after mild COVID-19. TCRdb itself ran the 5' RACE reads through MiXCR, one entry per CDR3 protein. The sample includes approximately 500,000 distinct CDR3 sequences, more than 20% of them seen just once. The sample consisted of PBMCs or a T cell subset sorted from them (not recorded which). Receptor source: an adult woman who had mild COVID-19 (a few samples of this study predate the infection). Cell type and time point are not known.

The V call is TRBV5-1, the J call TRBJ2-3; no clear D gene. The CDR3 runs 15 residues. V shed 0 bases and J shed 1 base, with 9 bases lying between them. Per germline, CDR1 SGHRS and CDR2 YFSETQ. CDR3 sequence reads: CASSLADVRTDTQYF. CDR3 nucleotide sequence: TGCGCCAGCAGCTTGGCCGACGTCCGCACAGATACGCAGTATTTT.

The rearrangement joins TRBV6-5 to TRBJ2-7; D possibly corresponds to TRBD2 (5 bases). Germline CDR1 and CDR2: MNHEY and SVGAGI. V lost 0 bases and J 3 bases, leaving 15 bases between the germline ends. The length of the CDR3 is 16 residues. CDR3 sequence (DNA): TGTGCCAGCAGTTACTCAGGCTCGGGATTACTCTACGAGCAGTACTTC. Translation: CASSYSGSGLLYEQYF.

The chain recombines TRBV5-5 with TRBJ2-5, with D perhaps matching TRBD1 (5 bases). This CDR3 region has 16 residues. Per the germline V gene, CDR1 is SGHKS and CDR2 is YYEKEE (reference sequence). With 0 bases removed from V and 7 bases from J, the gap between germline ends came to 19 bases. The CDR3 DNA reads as TGTGCCAGCAGCTTGGGAGGCCCTAACAATAGGGGGACCCAGTACTTC. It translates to CASSLGGPNNRGTQYF. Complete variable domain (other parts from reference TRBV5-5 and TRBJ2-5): DAGVTQSPTHLIKTRGQQVTLRCSPISGHKSVSWYQQVLGQGPQFIFQYYEKEERGRGNFPDRFSARQFPNYSSELNVNALLLGDSALYLCASSLGGPNNRGTQYFGPGTRLLVL.

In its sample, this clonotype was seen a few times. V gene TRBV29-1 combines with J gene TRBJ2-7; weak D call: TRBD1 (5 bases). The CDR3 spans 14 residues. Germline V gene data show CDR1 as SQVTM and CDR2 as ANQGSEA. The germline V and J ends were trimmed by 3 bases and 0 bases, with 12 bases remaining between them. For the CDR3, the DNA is TGCAGCGTTGAGGTTACAGGCGGCTCCTACGAGCAGTACTTC. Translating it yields CSVEVTGGSYEQYF.

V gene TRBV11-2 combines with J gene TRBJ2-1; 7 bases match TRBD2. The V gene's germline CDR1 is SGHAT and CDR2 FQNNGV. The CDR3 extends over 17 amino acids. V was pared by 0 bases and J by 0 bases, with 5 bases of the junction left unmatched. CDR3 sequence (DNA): TGTGCCAGCAGCTTAGATGGTAGCGGGCTCTCCTACAATGAGCAGTTCTTC. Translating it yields CASSLDGSGLSYNEQFF.

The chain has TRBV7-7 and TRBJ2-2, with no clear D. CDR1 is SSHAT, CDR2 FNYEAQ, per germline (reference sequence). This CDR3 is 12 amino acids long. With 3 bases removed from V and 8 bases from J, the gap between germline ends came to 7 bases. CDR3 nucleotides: TGTGCCAGCAGCTTTCCTTCGGGGGAGCTGTTTTTT. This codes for CASSFPSGELFF.

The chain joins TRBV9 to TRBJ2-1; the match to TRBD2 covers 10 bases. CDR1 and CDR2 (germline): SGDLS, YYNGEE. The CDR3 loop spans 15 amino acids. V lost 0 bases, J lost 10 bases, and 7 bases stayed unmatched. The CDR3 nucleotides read TGTGCCAGCAGCGTAGACAGCGGGGGGGCCAGGGAGCAGTTCTTC. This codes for CASSVDSGGAREQFF.

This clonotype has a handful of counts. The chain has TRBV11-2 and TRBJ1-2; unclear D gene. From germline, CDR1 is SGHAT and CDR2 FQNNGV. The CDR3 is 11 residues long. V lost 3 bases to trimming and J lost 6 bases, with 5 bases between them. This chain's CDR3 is CASSLAHGYTF. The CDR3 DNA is TGTGCCAGCAGCTTGGCTCATGGCTACACCTTC.

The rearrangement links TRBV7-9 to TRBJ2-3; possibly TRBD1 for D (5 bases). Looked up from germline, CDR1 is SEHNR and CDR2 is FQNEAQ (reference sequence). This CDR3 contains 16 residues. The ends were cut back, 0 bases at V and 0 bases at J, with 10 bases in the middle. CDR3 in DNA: TGTGCCAGCAGCTTAGCCGACAGAGCTAGCACAGATACGCAGTATTTT. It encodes CASSLADRASTDTQYF.

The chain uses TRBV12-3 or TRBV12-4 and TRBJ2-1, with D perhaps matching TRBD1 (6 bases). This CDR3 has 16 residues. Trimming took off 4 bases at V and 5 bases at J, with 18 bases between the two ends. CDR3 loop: CASSSRLDSTNNEQFF. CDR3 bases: TGTGCCAGCAGTTCTCGTCTGGACAGTACAAACAATGAGCAGTTCTTC.

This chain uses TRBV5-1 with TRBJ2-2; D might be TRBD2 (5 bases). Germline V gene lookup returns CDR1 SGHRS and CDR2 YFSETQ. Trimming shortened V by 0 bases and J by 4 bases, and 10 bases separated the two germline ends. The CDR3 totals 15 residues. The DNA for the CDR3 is TGCGCCAGCAGCTTGGCTGAGGGATTCACCGGGGAGCTGTTTTTT. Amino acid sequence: CASSLAEGFTGELFF.

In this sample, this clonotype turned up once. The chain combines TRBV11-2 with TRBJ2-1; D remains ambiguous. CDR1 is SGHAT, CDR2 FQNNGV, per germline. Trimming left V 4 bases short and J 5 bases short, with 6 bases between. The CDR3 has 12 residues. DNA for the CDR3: TGTGCCAGCAGCTCCTACAACAATGAGCAGTTCTTC. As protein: CASSSYNNEQFF.

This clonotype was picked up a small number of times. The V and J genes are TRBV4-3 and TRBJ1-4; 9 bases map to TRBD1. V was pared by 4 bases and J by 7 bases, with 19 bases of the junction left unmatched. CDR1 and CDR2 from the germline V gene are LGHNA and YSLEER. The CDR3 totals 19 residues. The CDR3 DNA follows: TGCGCCAGCAGCCCGGCACCGACCGGGACAGGGACTTATGGTGAAAAACTGTTTTTT. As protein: CASSPAPTGTGTYGEKLFF.

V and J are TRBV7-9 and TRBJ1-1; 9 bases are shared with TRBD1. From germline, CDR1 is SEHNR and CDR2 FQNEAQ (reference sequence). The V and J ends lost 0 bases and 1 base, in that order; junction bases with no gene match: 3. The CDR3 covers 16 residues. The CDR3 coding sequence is TGTGCCAGCAGCTTAGCTAGGGGACAGGGGAACACTGAAGCTTTCTTT. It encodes CASSLARGQGNTEAFF.

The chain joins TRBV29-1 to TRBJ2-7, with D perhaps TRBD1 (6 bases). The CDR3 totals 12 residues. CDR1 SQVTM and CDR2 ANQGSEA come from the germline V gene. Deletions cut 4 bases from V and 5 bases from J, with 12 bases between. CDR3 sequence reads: CSVALQGHEQYF. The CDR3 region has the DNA TGCAGCGTTGCTTTACAGGGACACGAGCAGTACTTC.

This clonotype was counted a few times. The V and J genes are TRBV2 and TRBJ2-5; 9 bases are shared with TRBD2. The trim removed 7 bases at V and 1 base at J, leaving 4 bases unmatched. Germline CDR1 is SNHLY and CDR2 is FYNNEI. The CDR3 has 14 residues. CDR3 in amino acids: CASKERGVQETQYF. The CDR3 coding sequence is TGTGCCAGCAAGGAGCGGGGGGTCCAAGAGACCCAGTACTTC.

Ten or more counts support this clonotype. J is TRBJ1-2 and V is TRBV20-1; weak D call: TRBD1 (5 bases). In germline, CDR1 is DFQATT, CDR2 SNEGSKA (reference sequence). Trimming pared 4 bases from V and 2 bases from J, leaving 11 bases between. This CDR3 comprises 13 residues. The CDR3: CSATGNRNYGYTF. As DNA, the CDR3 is TGCAGTGCTACAGGGAATCGGAACTATGGCTACACCTTC.

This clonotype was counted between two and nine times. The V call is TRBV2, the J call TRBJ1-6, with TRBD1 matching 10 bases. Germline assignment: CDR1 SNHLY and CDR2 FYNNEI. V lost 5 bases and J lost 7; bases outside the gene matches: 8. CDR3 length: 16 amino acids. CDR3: CASSSTPGQGNSPLHF. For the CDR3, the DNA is TGTGCCAGCAGTTCCACCCCGGGACAGGGGAATTCACCCCTCCACTTT.

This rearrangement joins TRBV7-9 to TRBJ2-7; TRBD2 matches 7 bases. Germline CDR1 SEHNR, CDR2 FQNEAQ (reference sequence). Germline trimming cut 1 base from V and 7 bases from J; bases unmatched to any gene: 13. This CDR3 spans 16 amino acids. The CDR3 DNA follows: TGTGCCAGCAGCTTAGAGGATGGCGGGGGTGCCTTGGAGCAGTACTTC. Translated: CASSLEDGGGALEQYF.

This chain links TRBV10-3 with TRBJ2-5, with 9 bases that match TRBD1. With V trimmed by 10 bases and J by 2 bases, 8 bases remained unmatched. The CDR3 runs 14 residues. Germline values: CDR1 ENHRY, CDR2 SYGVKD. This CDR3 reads CATGTGQGQETQYF. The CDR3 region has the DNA TGTGCCACCGGAACTGGACAGGGGCAAGAGACCCAGTACTTC.

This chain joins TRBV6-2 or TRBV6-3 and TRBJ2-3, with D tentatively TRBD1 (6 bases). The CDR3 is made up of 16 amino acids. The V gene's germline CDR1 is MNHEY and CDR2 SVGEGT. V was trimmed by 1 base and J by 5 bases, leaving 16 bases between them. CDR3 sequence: CASSYWQGLSGDTQYF. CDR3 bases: TGTGCCAGCAGTTACTGGCAGGGGTTAAGCGGAGATACGCAGTATTTT.

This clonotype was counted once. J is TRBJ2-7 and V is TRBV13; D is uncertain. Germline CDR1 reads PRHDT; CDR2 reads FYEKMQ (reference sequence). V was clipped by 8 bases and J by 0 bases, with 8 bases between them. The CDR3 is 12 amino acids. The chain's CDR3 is CASAEGSYEQYF. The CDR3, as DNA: TGTGCCAGCGCGGAAGGCTCCTACGAGCAGTACTTC.